This TCR beta chain came from a study of blood T cell repertoires in COVID-19. Study in general: Spain, Italy and the United States supplied samples that represented acute and convalescent COVID-19.

Germline values: CDR1 SGHDT, CDR2 YYEEEE. J gave up 4 bases and V 3 bases, and 12 bases lay outside the gene matches. The CDR3 contains 16 residues. How the authors handled the data: Nucleated cell counts were estimated from reference gene primer amplification. Sequencing was performed with immunoSEQ multiplex PCR; in TCRdb, only in-frame clones are kept and a portion is missing. That table gives V, J and clone size, and the DNA gave D and trimming. The sample contains roughly 140,000 clones, roughly 87% of which appear only once. Sequencing was carried out using peripheral blood. The TCR originated in an older woman with active or convalescent COVID-19. This chain links TRBV5-6 with TRBJ1-2; the match to TRBD1 covers 7 bases. CDR3 protein: CASSYPGQALTYGYTF. Written as DNA, the CDR3 is TGTGCCAGCAGCTACCCCGGACAGGCCCTTACCTATGGCTACACCTTC.